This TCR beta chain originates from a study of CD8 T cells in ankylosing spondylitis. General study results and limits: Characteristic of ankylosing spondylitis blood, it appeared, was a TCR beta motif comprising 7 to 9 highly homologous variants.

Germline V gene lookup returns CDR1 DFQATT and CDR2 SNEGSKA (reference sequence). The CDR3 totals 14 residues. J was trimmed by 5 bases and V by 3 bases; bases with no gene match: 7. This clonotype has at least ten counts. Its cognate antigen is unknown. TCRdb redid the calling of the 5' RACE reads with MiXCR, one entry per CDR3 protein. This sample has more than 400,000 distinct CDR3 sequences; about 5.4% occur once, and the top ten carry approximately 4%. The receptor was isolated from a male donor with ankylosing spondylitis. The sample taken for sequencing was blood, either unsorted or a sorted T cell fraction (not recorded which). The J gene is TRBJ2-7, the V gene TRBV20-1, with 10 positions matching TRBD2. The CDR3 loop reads CSASWPSGSDEQYF. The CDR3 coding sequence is TGCAGTGCTAGTTGGCCTAGCGGGAGTGACGAGCAGTACTTC.